These T cell receptor beta chains were read from a single sample in a study of T cells after yellow fever vaccination. A single record per CDR3 protein comes from TCRdb applying MiXCR to the 5' RACE reads. Of 550,000 or so distinct CDR3 sequences listed, around 21% were seen once; the top ten hold over 11%. The input for sequencing was PBMCs, taken 15 days after the yellow fever booster vaccination. The origin of the receptors is a man aged 25 to 45 who received the YFV17D yellow fever vaccine. The CDR3 runs from the conserved cysteine through the conserved F or W. The order of the fields is V gene, J gene, D gene, clone size, CDR3 protein, CDR3 DNA. D genes are given only for firm matches. Clone size is not always given. Where it is, it says once, few, many or a class for expanded clones.

v_gene: TRBV7-3
j_gene: TRBJ1-5
d_gene: .
abundance: .
CDR3aa: CASSLNWRTQGPFLEADQPQHF
CDR3nt: TGTGCCAGCAGCTTAAATTGGAGGACTCAAGGGCCATTCCTGGAGGCGGATCAGCCCCAGCATTTT

v_gene: TRBV5-4
j_gene: TRBJ2-3
d_gene: .
abundance: few
CDR3aa: CASSPLSGTDTQYF
CDR3nt: TGTGCCAGCAGCCCCCTTAGCGGCACAGATACGCAGTATTTT

v_gene: TRBV20-1
j_gene: TRBJ2-5
d_gene: TRBD1
abundance: .
CDR3aa: CSARPGQQETQYF
CDR3nt: TGCAGTGCCCGCCCGGGACAGCAAGAGACCCAGTACTTC

v_gene: TRBV20-1
j_gene: TRBJ2-3
d_gene: .
abundance: few
CDR3aa: CSAKVLDTQYF
CDR3nt: TGCAGTGCTAAAGTGTTAGATACGCAGTATTTT

v_gene: TRBV10-3
j_gene: TRBJ2-7
d_gene: TRBD2
abundance: .
CDR3aa: CAISGTSGTYEQYF
CDR3nt: TGTGCCATCAGTGGGACTAGCGGCACCTACGAGCAGTACTTC

v_gene: TRBV20-1
j_gene: TRBJ2-5
d_gene: .
abundance: few
CDR3aa: CSARDLEGRRETQYF
CDR3nt: TGCAGTGCTAGAGATCTTGAAGGGCGGAGGGAGACCCAGTACTTC

v_gene: TRBV6-2/TRBV6-3
j_gene: TRBJ2-5
d_gene: .
abundance: few
CDR3aa: CASSLSGVPGTQYF
CDR3nt: TGTGCCAGCAGTCTTTCGGGAGTCCCCGGGACCCAGTACTTC

v_gene: TRBV10-2
j_gene: TRBJ1-1
d_gene: .
abundance: few
CDR3aa: CASSRGIVNTEAFF
CDR3nt: TGCGCCAGCAGCCGAGGGATAGTAAACACTGAAGCTTTCTTT

v_gene: TRBV20-1
j_gene: TRBJ2-1
d_gene: .
abundance: few
CDR3aa: CSAPLGSSYNEQFF
CDR3nt: TGCAGTGCTCCCTTGGGGAGCTCCTACAATGAGCAGTTCTTC

v_gene: TRBV7-2
j_gene: TRBJ2-3
d_gene: TRBD2
abundance: .
CDR3aa: CASSPSSGPDTQYF
CDR3nt: TGTGCCAGCAGCCCGTCTAGCGGCCCAGATACGCAGTATTTT

v_gene: TRBV9
j_gene: TRBJ2-1
d_gene: .
abundance: few
CDR3aa: CASSVEKEIYNEQFF
CDR3nt: TGTGCCAGCAGCGTAGAAAAGGAGATCTACAATGAGCAGTTCTTC

v_gene: TRBV7-9
j_gene: TRBJ2-7
d_gene: TRBD2
abundance: .
CDR3aa: CASSSPGLPSYEQYF
CDR3nt: TGTGCCAGCAGCTCTCCGGGACTACCTTCCTACGAGCAGTACTTC

v_gene: TRBV29-1
j_gene: TRBJ2-3
d_gene: .
abundance: .
CDR3aa: CSGPPSGSTDTQYF
CDR3nt: TGCAGCGGCCCGCCTTCGGGGAGCACAGATACGCAGTATTTT

v_gene: TRBV27
j_gene: TRBJ1-1
d_gene: .
abundance: .
CDR3aa: CASSLGGLHTEAFF
CDR3nt: TGTGCCAGCAGTTTGGGGGGGCTTCACACTGAAGCTTTCTTT

v_gene: TRBV5-1
j_gene: TRBJ1-6
d_gene: TRBD1
abundance: .
CDR3aa: CASSGQGATSPLHF
CDR3nt: TGCGCCAGCAGCGGGCAGGGGGCTACTTCACCCCTCCACTTT

v_gene: TRBV12-3/TRBV12-4
j_gene: TRBJ1-2
d_gene: .
abundance: many
CDR3aa: CASSLKTGNYGYTF
CDR3nt: TGTGCCAGCAGTTTAAAAACGGGGAACTATGGCTACACCTTC

v_gene: TRBV6-5
j_gene: TRBJ2-7
d_gene: TRBD2
abundance: .
CDR3aa: CATTSGSYEQYF
CDR3nt: TGTGCCACGACTAGCGGGAGTTACGAGCAGTACTTC

v_gene: TRBV5-1
j_gene: TRBJ2-3
d_gene: TRBD2
abundance: .
CDR3aa: CASSGGLADTDTQYF
CDR3nt: TGCGCCAGCAGCGGGGGACTAGCGGACACAGATACGCAGTATTTT

v_gene: TRBV3-1
j_gene: TRBJ1-6
d_gene: .
abundance: .
CDR3aa: CASSHRRQAINSPLHF
CDR3nt: TGTGCCAGCAGCCACCGGAGGCAGGCGATTAATTCACCCCTCCACTTT

v_gene: TRBV20-1
j_gene: TRBJ2-3
d_gene: TRBD2
abundance: .
CDR3aa: CSARDFASGSITDTQYF
CDR3nt: TGCAGTGCTAGAGATTTCGCTAGCGGGAGTATAACAGATACGCAGTATTTT

v_gene: TRBV20-1
j_gene: TRBJ2-7
d_gene: .
abundance: .
CDR3aa: CSAILGPEQYF
CDR3nt: TGCAGTGCTATCCTCGGACCCGAGCAGTACTTC

v_gene: TRBV9
j_gene: TRBJ2-2
d_gene: .
abundance: few
CDR3aa: CASSTTTGTGELFF
CDR3nt: TGTGCCAGCAGTACCACGACGGGAACCGGGGAGCTGTTTTTT

v_gene: TRBV4-3
j_gene: TRBJ2-5
d_gene: TRBD2
abundance: .
CDR3aa: CASSLTSGPLRTQYF
CDR3nt: TGCGCCAGCAGCCTAACTAGCGGTCCCCTTCGGACCCAGTACTTC

v_gene: TRBV9
j_gene: TRBJ2-2
d_gene: TRBD2
abundance: once
CDR3aa: CASSQGTSANTGELFF
CDR3nt: TGTGCCAGCAGCCAGGGGACTAGCGCTAACACCGGGGAGCTGTTTTTT

v_gene: TRBV7-2
j_gene: TRBJ1-5
d_gene: .
abundance: .
CDR3aa: CASSPVGDQPQHF
CDR3nt: TGTGCCAGCAGCCCGGTAGGGGATCAGCCCCAGCATTTT

v_gene: TRBV7-2
j_gene: TRBJ2-3
d_gene: .
abundance: .
CDR3aa: CASSPERTDTQYF
CDR3nt: TGTGCCAGCAGCCCGGAGCGGACAGATACGCAGTATTTT

v_gene: TRBV5-1
j_gene: TRBJ2-5
d_gene: .
abundance: .
CDR3aa: CASSLGTSLGGETQYF
CDR3nt: TGCGCCAGCAGCTTGGGGACATCCTTAGGTGGAGAGACCCAGTACTTC

v_gene: TRBV29-1
j_gene: TRBJ2-1
d_gene: .
abundance: .
CDR3aa: CSVATGDEQFF
CDR3nt: TGCAGCGTTGCTACTGGCGATGAGCAGTTCTTC

v_gene: TRBV7-6
j_gene: TRBJ2-7
d_gene: TRBD2
abundance: once
CDR3aa: CASSLEMRAGGKDEQYF
CDR3nt: TGTGCCAGCAGCTTAGAGATGAGAGCGGGAGGTAAGGACGAGCAGTACTTC

v_gene: TRBV10-2
j_gene: TRBJ2-3
d_gene: TRBD2
abundance: few
CDR3aa: CASSVLAGGFTDTQYF
CDR3nt: TGCGCCAGCAGTGTATTAGCGGGAGGGTTCACAGATACGCAGTATTTT

v_gene: TRBV11-2
j_gene: TRBJ2-1
d_gene: TRBD2
abundance: few
CDR3aa: CASSQGTSGFSSYNEQFF
CDR3nt: TGTGCCAGCAGCCAAGGGACTAGCGGTTTTAGCTCCTACAATGAGCAGTTCTTC

v_gene: TRBV9
j_gene: TRBJ2-3
d_gene: .
abundance: few
CDR3aa: CASSAGRRADTQYF
CDR3nt: TGTGCCAGCAGCGCAGGGAGGCGAGCAGATACGCAGTATTTT

v_gene: TRBV7-2
j_gene: TRBJ2-7
d_gene: TRBD1
abundance: once
CDR3aa: CASNPGQDFNEQYF
CDR3nt: TGTGCCAGCAACCCGGGACAGGATTTCAACGAGCAGTACTTC

v_gene: TRBV20-1
j_gene: TRBJ1-4
d_gene: .
abundance: .
CDR3aa: CSARYPPGPARANEKLFF
CDR3nt: TGCAGTGCTAGATACCCCCCGGGACCAGCAAGGGCTAATGAAAAACTGTTTTTT

v_gene: TRBV5-4
j_gene: TRBJ1-1
d_gene: .
abundance: few
CDR3aa: CASSYERTFRTEAFF
CDR3nt: TGTGCCAGCAGCTATGAGCGGACCTTCCGGACTGAAGCTTTCTTT

v_gene: TRBV20-1
j_gene: TRBJ2-1
d_gene: .
abundance: few
CDR3aa: CSAWEGVTAGQFF
CDR3nt: TGCAGTGCCTGGGAGGGGGTAACTGCGGGGCAGTTCTTC

v_gene: TRBV28
j_gene: TRBJ2-5
d_gene: .
abundance: few
CDR3aa: CASESNQETQYF
CDR3nt: TGTGCCAGCGAAAGCAACCAAGAGACCCAGTACTTC

v_gene: TRBV27
j_gene: TRBJ2-7
d_gene: TRBD2
abundance: .
CDR3aa: CASSLKFLAGYEQYF
CDR3nt: TGTGCCAGCAGTTTAAAATTTCTAGCGGGTTACGAGCAGTACTTC

v_gene: TRBV9
j_gene: TRBJ2-3
d_gene: .
abundance: .
CDR3aa: CASSVWQGNTDTQYF
CDR3nt: TGTGCCAGCAGCGTTTGGCAGGGGAACACAGATACGCAGTATTTT

v_gene: TRBV7-9
j_gene: TRBJ2-1
d_gene: TRBD2
abundance: .
CDR3aa: CASSLVTSGSGEQFF
CDR3nt: TGTGCCAGCAGCTTAGTGACTAGCGGGAGTGGTGAGCAGTTCTTC

v_gene: TRBV7-9
j_gene: TRBJ2-4
d_gene: .
abundance: few
CDR3aa: CASSGEAGKDIQYF
CDR3nt: TGTGCCAGCAGCGGAGAGGCAGGGAAGGACATTCAGTACTTC

v_gene: TRBV20-1
j_gene: TRBJ2-7
d_gene: TRBD1
abundance: few
CDR3aa: CSAPGRGRSYEQYF
CDR3nt: TGCAGTGCTCCTGGTAGGGGGCGCTCCTACGAGCAGTACTTC

v_gene: TRBV25-1
j_gene: TRBJ2-5
d_gene: TRBD2
abundance: few
CDR3aa: CASSEAGGETQYF
CDR3nt: TGTGCCAGCAGTGAAGCGGGGGGAGAGACCCAGTACTTC

v_gene: TRBV5-1
j_gene: TRBJ2-2
d_gene: .
abundance: many
CDR3aa: CASSPGQGNTGELFF
CDR3nt: TGTGCCAGCAGCCCCGGGCAGGGGAACACCGGGGAGCTGTTTTTT

v_gene: TRBV19
j_gene: TRBJ2-1
d_gene: .
abundance: few
CDR3aa: CASSIETRAFYNEQFF
CDR3nt: TGTGCCAGTAGTATCGAAACTAGAGCCTTTTACAATGAGCAGTTCTTC

v_gene: TRBV18
j_gene: TRBJ2-2
d_gene: .
abundance: .
CDR3aa: CASSKGPDTGELFF
CDR3nt: TGTGCCAGCTCCAAGGGACCAGACACCGGGGAGCTGTTTTTT

v_gene: TRBV9
j_gene: TRBJ2-3
d_gene: .
abundance: few
CDR3aa: CASSVGGIAGITSTDTQYF
CDR3nt: TGTGCCAGCAGCGTAGGGGGTATCGCCGGGATCACTAGCACAGATACGCAGTATTTT

v_gene: TRBV6-2/TRBV6-3
j_gene: TRBJ1-5
d_gene: .
abundance: .
CDR3aa: CASSYSPPGDQPQHF
CDR3nt: TGTGCCAGCAGTTACTCGCCCCCAGGGGATCAGCCCCAGCATTTT

v_gene: TRBV20-1
j_gene: TRBJ2-5
d_gene: .
abundance: .
CDR3aa: CSARAGKGTQYF
CDR3nt: TGCAGTGCTAGGGCAGGAAAAGGGACCCAGTACTTC

v_gene: TRBV28
j_gene: TRBJ2-3
d_gene: TRBD2
abundance: .
CDR3aa: CASSFEREVDTQYF
CDR3nt: TGTGCCAGCAGTTTCGAGCGGGAGGTAGATACGCAGTATTTT

v_gene: TRBV9
j_gene: TRBJ2-1
d_gene: .
abundance: few
CDR3aa: CASSVDIAPLGEQFF
CDR3nt: TGTGCCAGCAGCGTAGACATAGCCCCCTTAGGGGAGCAGTTCTTC

v_gene: TRBV2
j_gene: TRBJ2-7
d_gene: .
abundance: .
CDR3aa: CASKVDYEQYF
CDR3nt: TGTGCCAGCAAAGTGGACTACGAGCAGTACTTC

v_gene: TRBV5-1
j_gene: TRBJ2-1
d_gene: TRBD2
abundance: .
CDR3aa: CASSLASGLNEQFF
CDR3nt: TGCGCCAGCAGCTTGGCTAGCGGGCTCAATGAGCAGTTCTTC

v_gene: TRBV4-2
j_gene: TRBJ2-1
d_gene: TRBD2
abundance: few
CDR3aa: CASSQDPGVAGGGRNEQFF
CDR3nt: TGTGCCAGCAGCCAAGATCCGGGGGTAGCGGGAGGAGGTCGCAATGAGCAGTTCTTC

v_gene: TRBV5-1
j_gene: TRBJ2-7
d_gene: .
abundance: .
CDR3aa: CASSLFDSYEQYF
CDR3nt: TGCGCCAGCAGCTTATTCGACAGCTACGAGCAGTACTTC